Given below is one T cell receptor (beta chain) in context. The antigen is undetermined. Mismatch with germline at one junction end may stem from a read error. From germline, CDR1 is KGHDR and CDR2 SFDVKD. The CDR3 has 11 residues. These data are taken from a study of T cells after yellow fever vaccination. TCRdb reanalysed the 5' RACE reads using MiXCR and keeps one entry per CDR3 protein. The data hold about 550,000 distinct CDR3 sequences, with roughly 21% observed a single time. General study points: Abundant clonotypes from the bulk population could have been carried over as contaminants into FACS-sorted repertoires. Detected again after the booster were most primary-vaccination clones, at 95% to 97% CD4 and 70% to 90% CD8.

Sequenced here: PBMCs, sampled 15 days after the yellow fever booster vaccination. This clonotype was sampled from a man under 40 who received the YFV17D yellow fever vaccine. The chain employs TRBV24-1 and TRBJ2-7; maybe TRBD2 (5 bases). CDR3 region: CATSDPVGVHF. The DNA for the CDR3 is TGTGCCACCAGTGATCCTGTCGGGGTACACTTC.